The 18 T cell receptor beta chains below come from one sample, sequenced in a study of T cells in Graves' hyperthyroidism and ophthalmopathy. Amplified regions were TCR beta CDR3 sequences from RNA transcripts. First-round RT-PCR of the TCR CDR3 relied on the HTBI primer set. TCRdb analysed the multiplex PCR reads with MiXCR anew, one entry per CDR3 protein. The repertoire holds hundreds of thousands of distinct CDR3 sequences, with around a sixth as singletons. Sequencing input: blood. The receptors here all came from a young woman with Graves' hyperthyroidism.

This chain connects TRBV7-3 to TRBJ2-2; a weak D match, TRBD2 (6 bases). CDR1 and CDR2 (germline): SGHTA, FQGTGA. The length of the CDR3 is 17 residues. V was trimmed by 5 bases and J by 2 bases, leaving 18 bases between them. The DNA for the CDR3 is TGTGCCAGCAGCCAAAAAGGCCAGCGGGCAAACACCGGGGAGCTGTTTTTT. Protein: CASSQKGQRANTGELFF. Supplemented by reference TRBV7-3 and TRBJ2-2, the full variable domain reads GAGVSQTPSNKVTEKGKYVELRCDPISGHTALYWYRQSLGQGPEFLIYFQGTGAADDSGLPNDRFFAVRPEGSVSTLKIQRTERGDSAVYLCASSQKGQRANTGELFFGEGSRLTVL.

This rearrangement joins TRBV11-2 to TRBJ2-7; the D call may be TRBD1 or TRBD2 (5 bases each). This CDR3 spans 14 amino acids. Per germline, CDR1 SGHAT and CDR2 FQNNGV. V was clipped by 6 bases and J by 0 bases, with 12 bases between them. The CDR3 sequence is CASRRTGTSYEQYF. CDR3 DNA: TGTGCCAGCAGGCGAACCGGGACCTCCTACGAGCAGTACTTC.

The CDR3 bases are TGCGCCAGCAGCCGGACTGGCGGGAACTATGAGCAGTTCTTC. Its translation is CASSRTGGNYEQFF. The chain recombines TRBV10-1 with TRBJ2-1, with D possibly matching TRBD2 (6 bases). The V gene's germline CDR1 is WNHNN and CDR2 SYGVQD (reference sequence). With 6 bases removed from V and 8 bases from J, the gap between germline ends came to 17 bases. CDR3 length: 14 residues.

This clonotype was observed a single time. The germline gene is not matched at one end of the junction; a read error may be the cause. The chain combines TRBV6-1 with TRBJ2-7; the match to TRBD2 covers 7 bases. Germline assignment: CDR1 MNHNS and CDR2 SASEGT. This CDR3 is built from 18 residues. DNA of the CDR3: TGTGCCAGCAGTGAGGAGATTCCGACTAGCTTTTTATCCTACGAGCAGTGCTTC. Protein: CASSEEIPTSFLSYEQCF.

This clonotype came up many times. The chain recombines TRBV3-1 with TRBJ2-5, with D hard to call. V was clipped by 2 bases and J by 7 bases, with 17 bases between them. Germline assignment: CDR1 LGHDT and CDR2 YNNKEL (reference sequence). The CDR3 covers 15 residues. The CDR3 nucleotides are TGTGCCAGCAGCCAACCAATGGGCCCCCTCGGGACCCAGTACTTC. Its translation is CASSQPMGPLGTQYF.

This clonotype was counted only a few times. The chain is built from TRBV24-1 and TRBJ2-1, with D possibly TRBD1 on 7 matching bases. The CDR3 is made up of 13 amino acids. CDR1 KGHDR and CDR2 SFDVKD come from the germline V gene. The ends were cut back, 3 bases at V and 9 bases at J, with 11 bases in the middle. CDR3 sequence reads: CATSDTQGGEQFF. For the CDR3, the DNA is TGTGCCACCAGTGATACCCAGGGGGGTGAGCAGTTCTTC.

Comment on this clonotype: A much larger clone sits a single nucleotide away, making a read error possible. This chain connects TRBV18 to TRBJ1-6; no reliable D call. V lost 2 bases and J 9 bases, leaving 8 bases between the germline ends. CDR3 length: 13 amino acids. Germline V gene data show CDR1 as KGHSH and CDR2 as LQKENI. The CDR3 here is CASSPSSGSPLHF. The CDR3 DNA is TGTGCCAGCTCACCATCCTCAGGTTCACCCCTCCACTTT.

Many counts were recorded for this clonotype. The rearrangement links TRBV11-2 to TRBJ1-4, with TRBD1 as a possible D gene (6 bases). The CDR3 has 14 residues. CDR1 and CDR2 from the germline V gene are SGHAT and FQNNGV. The V gene lost 5 bases and the J gene lost 4 bases, with 11 bases spanning the gap. CDR3 nucleotide sequence: TGTGCCAGCAGCCTAGGGGGAGTTAATGAAAAACTGTTTTTT. This sequence encodes CASSLGGVNEKLFF.

In this sample, this clonotype turned up a few times. This chain uses TRBV25-1 with TRBJ2-1, with 8 nucleotides matching TRBD2. J was trimmed by 10 bases and V by 1 base; bases with no gene match: 3. The CDR3 runs 13 residues. Germline V gene sequence: CDR1 MGHDK, CDR2 SYGVNS. The CDR3 is CASSELAGREQFF. In nucleotides, the CDR3 is TGTGCCAGCAGTGAATTAGCGGGACGAGAGCAGTTCTTC.

The J gene is TRBJ1-1, the V gene TRBV9, with D possibly being TRBD1 (6 bases). The CDR3 runs 14 residues. V was cut by 6 bases and J by 2 bases, with 14 bases left in between. Germline CDR1 and CDR2: SGDLS and YYNGEE. CDR3 residues: CASNRQDPNTEAFF. The CDR3 DNA sequence: TGTGCCAGCAATAGACAGGATCCTAACACTGAAGCTTTCTTT.

CDR3 DNA: TGCAGTGCCCGTAGCAGGGGGAGTTCACCCCTCCACTTT. This translates into CSARSRGSSPLHF. J is TRBJ1-6 and V is TRBV20-1; 7 nucleotides align to TRBD1. The germline V gene encodes CDR1 DFQATT and CDR2 SNEGSKA (reference sequence). This CDR3 region has 13 residues. After removal of 6 bases from V and 9 bases from J, the junction contained 8 bases not matched to a gene.

The gene calls are TRBV14 and TRBJ2-7; D might be TRBD2 (5 bases). The CDR3 consists of 13 residues. Germline loops: CDR1 SGHDN, CDR2 FVKESK. Trimming took off 1 base at V and 6 bases at J, with 10 bases between the two ends. The CDR3 DNA is TGTGCCAGCAGCCAAGGACCGGGATCCGAGCAGTACTTC. It translates to CASSQGPGSEQYF.

This clonotype has a count of ten or more. The chain combines TRBV29-1 with TRBJ1-1, with 10 bases identical to TRBD1. With V trimmed by 3 bases and J by 9 bases, 7 bases remained unmatched. The CDR3 sequence is 13 residues long. CDR1 and CDR2 from the germline V gene are SQVTM and ANQGSEA. The CDR3 DNA is TGCAGCGTTGATCAGGGGGACAGGGGAAAAGCTTTCTTT. This sequence encodes CSVDQGDRGKAFF.

CDR3 loop: CASSQASRTGQIIFYGYTF. DNA for the CDR3: TGCGCCAGCAGCCAGGCCAGCAGGACAGGCCAAATAATATTCTATGGCTACACCTTC. The chain recombines TRBV4-1 with TRBJ1-2; 7 positions match TRBD1. The CDR3 extends over 19 amino acids. The trim removed 3 bases at V and 4 bases at J, leaving 20 bases unmatched. Germline V gene lookup returns CDR1 MGHRA and CDR2 YSYEKL.

This clonotype was seen more than once but under ten times. V and J are TRBV6-1 and TRBJ1-2; D is unresolved. This CDR3 is built from 16 residues. V lost 4 bases and J lost 1, with 16 bases in between. Germline loops: CDR1 MNHNS, CDR2 SASEGT. In DNA form, the CDR3 reads TGTGCCAGCAGTGGGCGGACGGCTACCGTTAACTATGGCTACACCTTC. This translates into CASSGRTATVNYGYTF.

The V gene is TRBV19, the J gene TRBJ1-5, with 11 positions matching TRBD1. This CDR3 is 16 amino acids long. Germline V CDR1 and CDR2: LNHDA, SQIVND (reference sequence). V was pared by 8 bases and J by 6 bases, with 12 bases of the junction left unmatched. The CDR3 spells CASGARDRGVRQPQHF. The DNA of the CDR3 is TGTGCCAGTGGCGCCCGGGACAGGGGGGTGCGTCAGCCCCAGCATTTT.

This clonotype was counted between two and nine times. The gene calls are TRBV4-2 and TRBJ2-5; 10 bases align to TRBD2. V dropped 5 bases and J dropped 1; count of bases not matched to a gene: 7. Germline values: CDR1 LGHNA, CDR2 YNFKEQ. There are 16 residues in the CDR3. This CDR3 reads CASSETSGLSQETQYF. The CDR3 nucleotides are TGTGCCAGCAGCGAGACTAGCGGGCTAAGCCAAGAGACCCAGTACTTC.

At least ten counts were recorded for this clonotype. The chain uses TRBV20-1 and TRBJ2-1; the match to TRBD2 covers 13 bases. The CDR3 length is 16 residues. Germline CDR1 DFQATT, CDR2 SNEGSKA (reference sequence). V shed 3 bases, J shed 8 bases, and the junction held 10 bases outside the gene matches. CDR3 residues: CSASLPGLAGDYEQFF. Here the CDR3 DNA reads TGCAGTGCTAGCTTGCCCGGACTAGCGGGAGACTATGAGCAGTTCTTC.